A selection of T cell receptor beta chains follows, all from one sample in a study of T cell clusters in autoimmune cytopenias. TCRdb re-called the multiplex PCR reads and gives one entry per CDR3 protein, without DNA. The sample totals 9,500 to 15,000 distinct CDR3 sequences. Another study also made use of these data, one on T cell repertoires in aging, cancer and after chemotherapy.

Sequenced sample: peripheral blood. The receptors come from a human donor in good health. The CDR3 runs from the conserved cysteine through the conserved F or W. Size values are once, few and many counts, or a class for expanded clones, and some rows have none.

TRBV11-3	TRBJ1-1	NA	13	CASSSTGHTEAFF
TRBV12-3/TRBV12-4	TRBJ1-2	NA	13	CASSPPGRTGYTF
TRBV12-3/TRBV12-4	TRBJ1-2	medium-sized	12	CASMEGLGGYTF
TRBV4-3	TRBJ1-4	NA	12	CASSQPGEKLFF
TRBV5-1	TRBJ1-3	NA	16	CASSLVPPDSGNTIYF
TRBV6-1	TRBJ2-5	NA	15	CASSWDRGYQETQYF
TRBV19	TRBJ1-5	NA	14	CASSIIGGEQPQHF
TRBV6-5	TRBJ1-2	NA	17	CASSYSYSGRTNYGYTF
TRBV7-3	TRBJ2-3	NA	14	CASSLTGLQDTQYF
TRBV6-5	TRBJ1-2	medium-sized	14	CASSYGGVDYGYTF
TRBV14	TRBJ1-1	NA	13	CASTLDRGGEAFF
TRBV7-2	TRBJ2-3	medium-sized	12	CASSSFSDTQYF
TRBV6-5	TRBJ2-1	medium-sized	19	CASSYSILEGRWGWNEQFF
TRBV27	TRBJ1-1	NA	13	CASSLTVGTEAFF
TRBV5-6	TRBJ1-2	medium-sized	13	CASSFQGAPGYTF
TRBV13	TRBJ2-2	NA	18	CASSLGGTTGGPDGELFF
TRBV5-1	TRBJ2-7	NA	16	CASSITSGTGGYEQYF
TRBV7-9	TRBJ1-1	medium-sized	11	CASSLAGEAFF
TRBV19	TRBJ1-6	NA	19	CASSRVWTGGAKNNSPLHF
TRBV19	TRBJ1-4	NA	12	CASSIAGEKLFF
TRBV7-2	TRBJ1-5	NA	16	CASSLAGQGSNQPQHF
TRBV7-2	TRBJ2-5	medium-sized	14	CASSFDRMQETQYF
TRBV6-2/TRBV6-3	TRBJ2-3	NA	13	CAVQGRGTDTQYF
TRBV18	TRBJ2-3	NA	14	CASSPRQGPDTQYF
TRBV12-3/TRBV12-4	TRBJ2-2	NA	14	CASSLGRNTGELFF
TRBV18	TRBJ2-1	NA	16	CASSPPGRSSYNEQFF
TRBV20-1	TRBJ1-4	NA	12	CSAETGGEKLFF
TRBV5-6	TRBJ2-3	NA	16	CASSQRSGGAQIRYYF
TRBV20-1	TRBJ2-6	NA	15	CSATGTGPGANVLTF